The clone carrying this T cell receptor beta chain was recorded many times. The sample originates from a study of molecular identifiers for immune sequencing clone quantification. For the study at large: Naive CD8 RNA (20,000 or 100,000 cells) was divided into five aliquots, with four sequenced.

Using its own MiXCR run on the PCR reads, TCRdb lists one record per CDR3 protein. This repertoire shows 85,000 to 95,000 distinct CDR3 sequences, roughly 19% found once; its top ten account for around 0.8%. The CDR3 contains 13 residues. Germline CDR1 KGHDR, CDR2 SFDVKD. Trimming removed 5 bases at V and 4 bases at J, with 5 bases between. The chain joins TRBV24-1 to TRBJ2-6, with D uncertain. The sample consisted of naive CD8+ T cells from blood, with Jurkat cell RNA spiked in. The subset denotes: FACS-sorted CD8+CD4-CCR7+CD45RA+ naive T cells. The source is a human donor in good health. Some libraries in this study had Jurkat cell RNA spiked in. The CDR3 DNA is TGTGCCACCAGTGGTTCCGGGGCCAACGTCCTGACTTTC. This encodes CATSGSGANVLTF.